This T cell receptor (beta chain) was recorded in a study of blood T cell repertoires in COVID-19. Study in general: Specimens from acute and convalescent COVID-19 originated in the United States, Italy and Spain. T cells, B-cell-depleted T cells, or PBMCs provided the cDNA or gDNA that served as material.

Study processing details: Estimation of nucleated cell counts was performed using reference gene primer amplification. The protocol was immunoSEQ multiplex PCR, while the TCRdb copy is restricted to in-frame clones and leaves out a portion. V, J and clone size were drawn from that table, and D and trimming were deduced from the DNA. The sample gives about 210,000 clones, 84% of which show up once; 9.7% is in the top ten. The sequence was collected from a man in his fifties or sixties with active or convalescent COVID-19. Sequencing input: peripheral blood.

For the CDR3, the DNA is TGTGTCTCCCCTAGAGAGGGGAACACCGGGGAGCTGTTTTTT. Translating it yields CVSPREGNTGELFF. The rearrangement links TRBV11-2 to TRBJ2-2; possibly TRBD2 for D (5 bases). The germline CDR1 and CDR2 sequences are SGHAT and FQNNGV. The CDR3 has 14 amino acids.